The clone carrying this T cell receptor beta chain occurred many times. Its antigen is unknown. The CDR3 length is 14 residues. Trimming pared 0 bases from V and 2 bases from J, leaving 9 bases between. Germline V CDR1 and CDR2: SGHRS, YFSETQ. TCRdb used MiXCR to reprocess the RT-PCR reads, holding one entry per CDR3 protein. The sample comprises 700,000 to 800,000 distinct CDR3 sequences, approximately 18% of which are singletons, and about a tenth rests with the top ten. The source of the sample is a study of response to subunit inactivated influenza vaccine. Study-wide results and limits: Few new T cells, the authors suggested, are recruited by each seasonal influenza vaccination.

The sample consisted of PBMCs from blood, taken about 5 days after vaccination. The sequence was collected from a man aged 45-65 years who received an inactivated influenza vaccine. This chain uses TRBV5-1 with TRBJ2-7, with D possibly matching TRBD1 (6 bases). As DNA, the CDR3 is TGCGCCAGCAGCTTGGGGTCAGGGGCCTACGAGCAGTACTTC. Translated, it gives CASSLGSGAYEQYF.